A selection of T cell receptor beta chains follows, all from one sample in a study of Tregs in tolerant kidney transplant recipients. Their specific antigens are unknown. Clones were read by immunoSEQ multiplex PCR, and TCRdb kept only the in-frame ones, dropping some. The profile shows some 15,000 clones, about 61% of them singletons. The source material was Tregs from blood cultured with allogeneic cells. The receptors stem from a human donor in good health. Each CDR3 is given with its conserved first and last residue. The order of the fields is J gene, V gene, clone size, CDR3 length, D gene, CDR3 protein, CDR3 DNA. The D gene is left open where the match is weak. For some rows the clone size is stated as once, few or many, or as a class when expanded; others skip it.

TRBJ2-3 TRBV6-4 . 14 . CASSFGGPPDTQYF TGTGCCAGCAGTTTTGGGGGGCCCCCAGATACGCAGTATTTT
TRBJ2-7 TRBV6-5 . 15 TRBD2 CASSYVERGGYEQYF TGTGCCAGCAGTTACGTCGAGCGGGGGGGCTACGAGCAGTACTTC
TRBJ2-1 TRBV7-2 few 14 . CASNQFSSLNEQFF TGTGCCAGCAACCAATTTTCTAGCCTCAATGAGCAGTTCTTC
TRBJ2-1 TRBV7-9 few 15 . CASSLATYSYNEQFF TGTGCCAGCAGCTTAGCTACTTACTCCTACAATGAGCAGTTCTTC
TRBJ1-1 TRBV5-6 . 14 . CASSFGRADTEAFF TGTGCCAGCAGCTTCGGGCGAGCGGACACTGAAGCTTTCTTT
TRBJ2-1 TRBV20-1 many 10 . CSAFTQGQFF TGCAGTGCTTTTACTCAGGGTCAGTTCTTC
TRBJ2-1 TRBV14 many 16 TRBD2 CASSQAGTSGRRGQFF TGTGCCAGCAGCCAAGCCGGGACTAGCGGGAGGCGTGGGCAGTTCTTC
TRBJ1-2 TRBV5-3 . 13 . CASSLVGSDGYTF TGTGCCAGCAGCTTGGTCGGCTCCGATGGCTACACCTTC
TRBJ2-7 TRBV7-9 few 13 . CASSFSRSYEQYF TGTGCCAGCAGCTTCAGTAGGTCTTACGAGCAGTACTTC
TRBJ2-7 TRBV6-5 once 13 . CASSYWVGYEQYF TGTGCCAGCAGTTACTGGGTGGGCTACGAGCAGTACTTC
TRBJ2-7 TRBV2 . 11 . CASSTYYEQYF TGTGCCAGCAGCACTTACTACGAGCAGTACTTC
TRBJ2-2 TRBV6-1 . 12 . CASSRGAGELFF TGTGCCAGCAGCAGGGGTGCCGGGGAGCTGTTTTTT
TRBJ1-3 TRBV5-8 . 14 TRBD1 CASSSTGLGNTIYF TGTGCCAGCAGCTCGACAGGGTTGGGAAACACCATATATTTT
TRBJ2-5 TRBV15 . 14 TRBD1 CATSRDRGLKTQYF TGTGCCACCAGCAGGGACAGGGGGCTAAAGACCCAGTACTTC
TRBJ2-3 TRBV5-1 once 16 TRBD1 CASSLDGTGAPDTQYF TGCGCCAGCAGCTTGGATGGGACAGGGGCCCCAGATACGCAGTATTTT
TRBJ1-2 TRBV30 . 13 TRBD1 CAWSTPGGYGYTF TGTGCCTGGAGTACCCCAGGGGGGTATGGCTACACCTTC
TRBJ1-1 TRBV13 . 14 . CASSLVTVNTEAFF TGTGCCAGCAGCTTAGTGACAGTGAACACTGAAGCTTTCTTT
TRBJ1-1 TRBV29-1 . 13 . CSPRRGFGSEAFF TGCAGCCCCCGCCGGGGGTTTGGGTCTGAAGCTTTCTTT
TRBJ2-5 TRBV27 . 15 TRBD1 CASSLRQGAGETQYF TGTGCCAGCAGTTTAAGGCAGGGGGCAGGGGAGACCCAGTACTTC
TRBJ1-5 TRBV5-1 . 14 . CASSFTGGDQPQHF TGCGCCAGCAGCTTTACAGGTGGGGATCAGCCCCAGCATTTT
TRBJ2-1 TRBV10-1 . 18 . CASSGTGQPPSSYNEQFF TGCGCCAGCAGTGGTACCGGGCAGCCTCCCAGCTCCTACAATGAGCAGTTCTTC
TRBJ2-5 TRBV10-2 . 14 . CASSLTGAQETQYF TGCGCCAGCAGTTTAACGGGCGCCCAAGAGACCCAGTACTTC
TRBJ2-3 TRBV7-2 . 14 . CASSLGVLGDTQYF TGTGCCAGCAGCTTAGGGGTCTTGGGAGATACGCAGTATTTT
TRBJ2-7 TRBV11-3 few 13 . CASRGGRNYEQYF TGTGCCAGCAGGGGGGGACGGAACTACGAGCAGTACTTC
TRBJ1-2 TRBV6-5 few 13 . CASRGPDWYGYTF TGTGCCAGCAGAGGACCGGATTGGTATGGCTACACCTTC
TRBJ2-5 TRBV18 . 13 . CASSPLSGETQYF TGTGCCAGCTCACCACTAAGCGGAGAGACCCAGTACTTC
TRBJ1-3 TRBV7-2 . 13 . CASRQISGNTIYF TGTGCCAGCAGACAGATCTCTGGAAACACCATATATTTT
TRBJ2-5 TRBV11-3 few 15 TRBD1 CASSRQGARQETQYF TGTGCCAGCAGTAGACAGGGGGCGAGACAAGAGACCCAGTACTTC
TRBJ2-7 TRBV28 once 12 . CATEKPGLERYF TGTGCCACCGAGAAACCGGGCCTGGAGCGGTACTTC
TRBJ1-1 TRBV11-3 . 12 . CASSVTRREAFF TGTGCCAGCAGCGTCACACGTCGTGAAGCTTTCTTT
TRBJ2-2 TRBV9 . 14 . CASSVAGNTGELFF TGTGCCAGCAGCGTAGCGGGAAACACCGGGGAGCTGTTTTTT
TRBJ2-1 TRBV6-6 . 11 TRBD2 CASSRGGEQFF TGTGCCAGCAGCCGGGGGGGTGAGCAGTTCTTC
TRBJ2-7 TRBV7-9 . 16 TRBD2 CASSLEGTSGSYEQYF TGTGCCAGCAGCTTGGAGGGGACTAGCGGATCCTACGAGCAGTACTTC
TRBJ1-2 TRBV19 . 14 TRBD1 CASSPGTDLYGYTF TGTGCCAGTAGCCCCGGGACAGACCTTTATGGCTACACCTTC
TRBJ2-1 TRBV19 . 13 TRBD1 CASSTRQGNEQFF TGTGCCAGTAGTACCAGACAGGGCAATGAGCAGTTCTTC